This TCR beta chain was recovered during a study of early T cells in non-severe SARS-CoV-2 infection. Trimming left V 2 bases short and J 4 bases short, with 2 bases between. In germline, CDR1 is ENHRY, CDR2 SYGVKD. The CDR3 consists of 11 residues. Unique molecular identifiers tagged individual cDNA molecules. One entry per CDR3 protein, called by TCRdb with MiXCR from the 5' RACE reads. The data show under 85,000 distinct CDR3 sequences, 10% to 15% seen once. The sequenced material came from whole blood. The chain has TRBV10-3 and TRBJ2-5; D uncertain. The sequence derives from an adult who was a healthcare worker with PCR-confirmed SARS-CoV-2 infection or an uninfected control (not recorded which). CDR3 in amino acids: CAISELETQYF. CDR3 DNA: TGTGCCATCAGTGAGCTAGAGACCCAGTACTTC.